The next 21 T cell receptor beta chains were all read from a single sample in a study of monozygotic twins with inflammatory bowel disease. For each CDR3 protein, TCRdb gives one entry from its re-call of the 5' RACE reads, without DNA. This sample's clone table lists approximately 420,000 distinct CDR3 sequences. The sequenced material came from blood. The receptors here all came from a human donor with ulcerative colitis or Crohn's disease, or a healthy co-twin of an affected twin (not recorded which).

This rearrangement joins TRBV6-5 to TRBJ2-7; no DNA is available, so the TRBD1 call from TCRdb remains unchecked. The germline CDR1 and CDR2 sequences are MNHEY and SVGAGI. The CDR3 is made up of 17 amino acids. The CDR3 spells CASSSPRGSRLSYEQYF.

V gene TRBV30 combines with J gene TRBJ1-5. This CDR3 has 14 residues. The V gene's germline CDR1 is GTSNPN and CDR2 SVGIG (reference sequence). CDR3 sequence: CAWSVKVSNQPQHF.

The chain combines TRBV11-2 with TRBJ1-2. The germline CDR1 and CDR2 sequences are SGHAT and FQNNGV. The CDR3 runs to 17 residues. The CDR3 here is CASSLGGGGSLIYGYTF.

The chain combines TRBV5-1 with TRBJ2-7. The CDR3 covers 14 residues. Germline V CDR1 and CDR2: SGHRS, YFSETQ. The CDR3 sequence is CASSSSAVSYEQYF.

The chain uses TRBV29-1 and TRBJ2-1; TCRdb returns TRBD1, unconfirmable since there is no DNA. In germline, CDR1 is SQVTM, CDR2 ANQGSEA. CDR3 length: 18 amino acids. CDR3 loop: CSVVDIRQTSRSYNEQFF.

The chain joins TRBV6-5 to TRBJ2-3; no DNA is available, so the TRBD2 call from TCRdb remains unchecked. The CDR3 sequence is 15 residues long. Germline loops: CDR1 MNHEY, CDR2 SVGAGI. CDR3 loop: CASSWTSGGRDTQYF.

The V gene is TRBV7-2, the J gene TRBJ1-1. CDR1 is SGHTA and CDR2 is FQGNSA in the germline V gene. There are 13 residues in the CDR3. The CDR3 reads CASSFGYNFEAFF.

V gene TRBV5-1 combines with J gene TRBJ2-2. Per the germline V gene, CDR1 is SGHRS and CDR2 is YFSETQ. The CDR3 is 13 amino acids. The CDR3 loop is CASSFSKTGELFF.

The rearrangement joins TRBV6-1 to TRBJ1-2; TCRdb selects TRBD1, and the lack of DNA leaves this call unchecked. There are 16 residues in the CDR3. CDR1 MNHNS and CDR2 SASEGT come from the germline V gene. The CDR3 sequence: CASSKNPGTGSYGYTF.

The gene calls are TRBV11-2 and TRBJ2-5; no DNA is available, so the TRBD2 call from TCRdb remains unchecked. The CDR3 sequence is 14 residues long. Germline V gives CDR1 SGHAT, CDR2 FQNNGV. CDR3 loop: CASSFGRARETQYF.

The V and J genes are TRBV7-9 and TRBJ1-2. The CDR3 contains 15 residues. Germline loops: CDR1 SEHNR, CDR2 FQNEAQ (reference sequence). CDR3 amino acids: CASSLERQIHYGYTF.

The chain has TRBV7-2 and TRBJ2-3; TCRdb's D call, TRBD1, is unchecked because there is no DNA. The CDR3 is 14 amino acids. The germline V gene has CDR1 SGHTA and CDR2 FQGNSA. CDR3 region: CASSLIGGADTQYF.

The chain uses TRBV5-1 and TRBJ2-7. Germline lookup yields CDR1 SGHRS and CDR2 YFSETQ. The CDR3 runs to 13 residues. CDR3 in amino acids: CARHAGESYEQYF.

The V gene is TRBV7-8, the J gene TRBJ2-2; TCRdb returns TRBD1, unconfirmable since there is no DNA. The CDR3 has 18 residues. CDR1 and CDR2 from the germline V gene are SGHVS and FQNEAQ. This CDR3 is CASSLRQGLLVNTGELFF.

The chain is built from TRBV4-3 and TRBJ2-7. There are 14 residues in the CDR3. The V gene's germline CDR1 is LGHNA and CDR2 YSLEER. The CDR3 reads CASSQDSGSYEQYF.

The chain uses TRBV2 and TRBJ2-2; TCRdb calls TRBD2, which cannot be checked without DNA. The germline gives CDR1 SNHLY, CDR2 FYNNEI. The CDR3 totals 12 residues. CDR3 amino acids: CASRLTSGELFF.

The CDR3 sequence is CASSAETGLTQGDTQYF. V gene TRBV5-1 combines with J gene TRBJ2-3; TCRdb picks TRBD2, but there is no DNA to check that call. There are 17 residues in the CDR3. CDR1 is SGHRS, CDR2 YFSETQ, per germline.

This chain uses TRBV20-1 with TRBJ1-1; lacking DNA, the TRBD1 call made by TCRdb goes unchecked. This CDR3 contains 13 residues. Germline V gene lookup returns CDR1 DFQATT and CDR2 SNEGSKA (reference sequence). This CDR3 reads CSAREGQTTEAFF.

The V call is TRBV18, the J call TRBJ1-1. There are 14 residues in the CDR3. Looked up from germline, CDR1 is KGHSH and CDR2 is LQKENI. The CDR3 here is CASSPRRVNTEAFF.

The rearrangement uses TRBV7-9 and TRBJ2-5. This CDR3 has 15 amino acids. Germline V gives CDR1 SEHNR, CDR2 FQNEAQ (reference sequence). The CDR3 loop is CASSDPGGYQETQYF. The full variable domain, completed using reference TRBV7-9 and TRBJ2-5, is DTGVSQNPRHKITKRGQNVTFRCDPISEHNRLYWYRQTLGQGPEFLTYFQNEAQLEKSRLLSDRFSAERPKGSFSTLEIQRTEQGDSAMYLCASSDPGGYQETQYFGPGTRLLVL.

This rearrangement joins TRBV11-1 to TRBJ2-5; without DNA, the TCRdb call of TRBD2 cannot be checked. The CDR3 sequence is 18 residues long. Germline loops: CDR1 SGHAT, CDR2 FQDESV (reference sequence). The CDR3 loop is CASSGPGLAGVLLKTQYF.